These T cell receptor beta chains were read from a single sample in a study of shared clonotypes between healthy human individuals. The repertoire was sequenced with immunoSEQ multiplex PCR; TCRdb's copy has only in-frame clones and lacks some. The sample shows roughly 1,000,000 clones, roughly 74% of them seen only once. The sequenced sample consisted of memory CD4+ T cells from PBMCs. These receptors originate from a young man in good health. Some clones in this sample may be carry-over from other donors' samples. Both conserved end residues are part of each CDR3. The D gene is left open where the match is weak. Clone sizes are given selectively: once, few, many, or a class where the clone is expanded.

clone size,D gene,V gene,J gene,CDR3 DNA,CDR3 protein
few,-,TRBV30,TRBJ2-7,TGTGCCTGGTCGGACTACACCTACGAGCAGTACTTC,CAWSDYTYEQYF
-,TRBD2,TRBV10-3,TRBJ2-3,TGTGCCATCAGCGAGGGACTAGCGGGTACCACAGATACGCAGTATTTT,CAISEGLAGTTDTQYF
-,TRBD2,TRBV6-4,TRBJ2-2,TGTGCCAGCAGTGAGTCTAGCGGGAGCACCGGGGAGCTGTTTTTT,CASSESSGSTGELFF
-,-,TRBV4-3,TRBJ2-4,TGCGCCAGCAGCCGGGACGGGGATGTCGGGGACATTCAGTACTTC,CASSRDGDVGDIQYF
-,-,TRBV4-1,TRBJ2-3,TGCGCCAGCAGCCAAGAATTGAGGACAGGGAGGGAGTATTTT,CASSQELRTGREYF
-,TRBD1,TRBV25-1,TRBJ2-2,TGTGCCAGCAGTGAACCGGGACAGGGGAGCACCGGGGAGCTGTTTTTT,CASSEPGQGSTGELFF
-,TRBD1,TRBV11-2,TRBJ2-7,TGTGCCAGCAGCGTTGCCGGGACAGTCTACGAGCAGTACTTC,CASSVAGTVYEQYF
-,-,TRBV19,TRBJ1-1,TGTGCCAGTAGGGGGTTGGGCACTGAAGCTTTCTTT,CASRGLGTEAFF
-,TRBD2,TRBV14,TRBJ2-2,TGTGCCAGCAGACCTGGGGCGGGAGATTGGCCCGGGGAGCTGTTTTTT,CASRPGAGDWPGELFF
-,TRBD1,TRBV7-9,TRBJ1-1,TGTGCCAGCAGCCGCCCGGACAGGGGGGAAATAGAAGCTTTCTTT,CASSRPDRGEIEAFF
-,TRBD1,TRBV30,TRBJ1-1,TGTGCCTGGAGCACGGACAGGGGGTACACTGAAGCTTTCTTT,CAWSTDRGYTEAFF
-,TRBD2,TRBV9,TRBJ2-7,TGTGCCAGCAGCGTATCCCGAGCGGGAGAGCAGTACTTC,CASSVSRAGEQYF
-,-,TRBV5-1,TRBJ2-7,TGCGCCAGCAGCTTCTACTACAGCTACACCTACGAGCAGTACTTC,CASSFYYSYTYEQYF
-,TRBD1,TRBV28,TRBJ1-4,TGTGCCAGCAGTTTCCGGACAGGGGGCTTTAATGAAAAACTGTTTTTT,CASSFRTGGFNEKLFF
-,TRBD2,TRBV7-2,TRBJ2-1,TGTGCCAGCAGCTTAGCCCGACTAGCGGCCGACAATGAGCAGTTCTTC,CASSLARLAADNEQFF
-,-,TRBV19,TRBJ1-2,TGTGCCAGTAGTAGACAGGATGGCTACACCTTC,CASSRQDGYTF
-,TRBD1,TRBV5-4,TRBJ2-7,TGTGCCAGCAGCTCCCCGGGACAGGGAATCTACGAGCAGTACTTC,CASSSPGQGIYEQYF
-,-,TRBV7-6,TRBJ2-5,TGTGCCAGCAGCTTAGCATACGGGGGCCAGACCCAGTACTTC,CASSLAYGGQTQYF
-,TRBD2,TRBV23-1,TRBJ2-1,TGCGCCAGCAGTCAAAGAGAGCGGGAGTTCTACAATGAGCAGTTCTTC,CASSQREREFYNEQFF